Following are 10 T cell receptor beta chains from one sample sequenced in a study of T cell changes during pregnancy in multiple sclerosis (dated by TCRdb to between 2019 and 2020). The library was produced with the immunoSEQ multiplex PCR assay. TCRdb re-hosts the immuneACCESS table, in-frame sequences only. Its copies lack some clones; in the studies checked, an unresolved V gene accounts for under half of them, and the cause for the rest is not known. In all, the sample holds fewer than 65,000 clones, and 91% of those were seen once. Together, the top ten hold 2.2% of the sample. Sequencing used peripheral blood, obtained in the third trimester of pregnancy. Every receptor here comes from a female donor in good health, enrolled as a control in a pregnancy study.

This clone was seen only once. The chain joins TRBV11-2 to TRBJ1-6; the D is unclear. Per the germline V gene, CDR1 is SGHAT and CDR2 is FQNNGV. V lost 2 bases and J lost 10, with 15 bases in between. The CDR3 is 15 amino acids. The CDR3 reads CASSLIRQRESPLHF. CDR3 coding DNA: TGTGCCAGCAGCTTAATCCGCCAGAGGGAATCACCCCTCCACTTT.

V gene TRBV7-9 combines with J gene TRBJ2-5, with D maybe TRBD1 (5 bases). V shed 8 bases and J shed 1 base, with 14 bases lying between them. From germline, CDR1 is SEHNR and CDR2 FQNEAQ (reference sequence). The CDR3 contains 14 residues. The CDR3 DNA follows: TGTGCCAGCCGTCCCACAGGCCCCCAAGAGACCCAGTACTTC. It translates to CASRPTGPQETQYF.

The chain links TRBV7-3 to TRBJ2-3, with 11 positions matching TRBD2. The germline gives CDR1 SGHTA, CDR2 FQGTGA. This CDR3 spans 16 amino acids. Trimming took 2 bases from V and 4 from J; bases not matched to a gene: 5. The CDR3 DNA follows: TGTGCCAGCAGCTTATACCTAGCGGGGGGACCAGATACGCAGTATTTT. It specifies CASSLYLAGGPDTQYF.

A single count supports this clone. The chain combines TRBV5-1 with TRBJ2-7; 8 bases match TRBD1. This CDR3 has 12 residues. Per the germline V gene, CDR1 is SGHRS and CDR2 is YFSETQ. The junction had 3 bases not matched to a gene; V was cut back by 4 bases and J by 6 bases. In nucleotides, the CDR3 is TGCGCCAGCAGCCCCGGACAGGGCGAGCAGTACTTC. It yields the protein CASSPGQGEQYF. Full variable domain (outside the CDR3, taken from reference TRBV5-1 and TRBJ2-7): KAGVTQTPRYLIKTRGQQVTLSCSPISGHRSVSWYQQTPGQGLQFLFEYFSETQRNKGNFPGRFSGRQFSNSRSEMNVSTLELGDSALYLCASSPGQGEQYFGPGTRLTVT.

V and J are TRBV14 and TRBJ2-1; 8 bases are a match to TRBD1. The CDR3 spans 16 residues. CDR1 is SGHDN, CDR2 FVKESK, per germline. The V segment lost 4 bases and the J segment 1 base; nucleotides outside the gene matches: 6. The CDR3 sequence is CASSPITGGSYNEQFF. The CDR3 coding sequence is TGTGCCAGCAGCCCAATTACAGGGGGTTCCTACAATGAGCAGTTCTTC.

The CDR3 nucleotides are TGTGCCAGCAGACAAGCGGGAGGTCGCAATGAGCAGTTCTTC. Protein product: CASRQAGGRNEQFF. J is TRBJ2-1 and V is TRBV6-5; 9 bases map to TRBD2. This CDR3 comprises 14 residues. The J segment lost 6 bases and the V segment lost 6 bases, leaving 6 bases of the junction unmatched. Germline-derived CDR1 and CDR2 are MNHEY and SVGAGI.

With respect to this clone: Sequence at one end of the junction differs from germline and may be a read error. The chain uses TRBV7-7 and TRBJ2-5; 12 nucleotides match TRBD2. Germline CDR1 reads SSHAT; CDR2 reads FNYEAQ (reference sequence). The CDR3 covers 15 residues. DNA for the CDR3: TGTGCTAGCAGCAAACTAGCGGGAGGACCCGAGACCCAGTACTTC. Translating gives CASSKLAGGPETQYF.

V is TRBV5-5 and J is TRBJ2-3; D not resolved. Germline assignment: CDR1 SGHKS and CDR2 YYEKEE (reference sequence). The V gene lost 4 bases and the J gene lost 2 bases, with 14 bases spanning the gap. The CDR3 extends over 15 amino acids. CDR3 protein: CASSPSAGLTDTQYF. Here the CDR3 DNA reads TGTGCCAGCAGCCCCTCGGCAGGCCTCACAGATACGCAGTATTTT.

CDR3 in amino acids: CASSSEGSREFF. The CDR3, as DNA: TGTGCCAGCAGTTCCGAGGGTAGTCGAGAGTTCTTC. This chain links TRBV6-6 with TRBJ2-1; D perhaps matches TRBD2 (5 bases). The V end was cut by 4 bases, the J end by 14 bases, with 15 bases between. The CDR3 consists of 12 residues. Per germline, CDR1 MNHNY and CDR2 SVGAGI (reference sequence).

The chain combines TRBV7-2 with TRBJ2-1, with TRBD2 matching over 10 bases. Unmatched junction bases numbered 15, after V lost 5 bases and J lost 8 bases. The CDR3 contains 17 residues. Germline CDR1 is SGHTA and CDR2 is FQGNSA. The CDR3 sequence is CASSPRTSGRPWDEQFF. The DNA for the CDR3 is TGTGCCAGCAGCCCAAGGACTAGCGGACGACCATGGGATGAGCAGTTCTTC.